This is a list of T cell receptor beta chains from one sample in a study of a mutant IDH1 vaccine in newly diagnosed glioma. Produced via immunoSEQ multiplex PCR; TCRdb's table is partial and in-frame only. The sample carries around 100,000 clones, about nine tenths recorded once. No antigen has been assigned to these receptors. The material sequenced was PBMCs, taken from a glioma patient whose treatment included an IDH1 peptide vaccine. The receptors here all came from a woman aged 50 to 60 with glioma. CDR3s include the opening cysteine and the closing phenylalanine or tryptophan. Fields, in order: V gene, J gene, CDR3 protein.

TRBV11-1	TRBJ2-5	CASSLERETQYF
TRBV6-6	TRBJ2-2	CASSLGLANTGELFF
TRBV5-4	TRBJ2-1	CASSLGHGLDNEQFF
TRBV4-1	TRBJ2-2	CASSHLLGNSRELFF
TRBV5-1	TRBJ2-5	CASSLGGAQQETQYF
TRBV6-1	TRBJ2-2	CASSGRGLSTGELFF
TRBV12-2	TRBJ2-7	CASRPTSGRAIWFYEQYF
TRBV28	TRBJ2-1	CASSSPRGRSGSYNEQFF
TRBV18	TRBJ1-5	CASSPRDSNNQPQHF
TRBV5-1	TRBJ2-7	CASRTSGTYEQYF
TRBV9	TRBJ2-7	CASSGTGTTYEQYF
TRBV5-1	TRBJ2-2	CASSLVASGRTDTGELFF
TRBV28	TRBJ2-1	CASSPRQGISYNEQFF
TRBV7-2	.	CASRTLAGALEQYF
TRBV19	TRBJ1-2	CASSTLNIYGYTF
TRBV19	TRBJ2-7	CASSTRGSSYEQYF
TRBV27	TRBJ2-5	CASSLSVGQETQYF
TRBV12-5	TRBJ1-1	CASGLPHPIPNTEAFF
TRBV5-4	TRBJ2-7	CASSLVQGAEQYF
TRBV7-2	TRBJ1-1	CASSLGGTAEAFF
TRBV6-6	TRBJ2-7	CASSNRDPYEQYF
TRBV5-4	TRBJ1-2	CASSSGASDYGYTF
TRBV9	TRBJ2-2	CASSKSGSYTGELFF
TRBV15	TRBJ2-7	CATSREYFRVGEIYEQYF
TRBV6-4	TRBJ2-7	CASSDGYEQYF
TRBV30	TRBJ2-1	CAWRRGGINEQFF
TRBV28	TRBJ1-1	CASSLVNLNTEAFF
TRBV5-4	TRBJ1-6	CASSLGNKGWDSPLHF
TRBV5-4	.	CASSLGATTLYEQYF
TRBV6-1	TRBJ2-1	CASSAHPGTEQFF
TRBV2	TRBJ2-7	CASSDYEQYF
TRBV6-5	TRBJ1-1	CASSYYRDLNTEAFF
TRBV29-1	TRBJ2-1	CSAWTSGRAHNEQFF
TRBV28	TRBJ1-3	CASRDNRGSGNTIYF
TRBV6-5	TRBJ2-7	CASTLREPEYEQYF
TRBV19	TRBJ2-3	CASSVGSLGGTDTQYF
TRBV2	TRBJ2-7	CASRPPGLAGSYEQYF